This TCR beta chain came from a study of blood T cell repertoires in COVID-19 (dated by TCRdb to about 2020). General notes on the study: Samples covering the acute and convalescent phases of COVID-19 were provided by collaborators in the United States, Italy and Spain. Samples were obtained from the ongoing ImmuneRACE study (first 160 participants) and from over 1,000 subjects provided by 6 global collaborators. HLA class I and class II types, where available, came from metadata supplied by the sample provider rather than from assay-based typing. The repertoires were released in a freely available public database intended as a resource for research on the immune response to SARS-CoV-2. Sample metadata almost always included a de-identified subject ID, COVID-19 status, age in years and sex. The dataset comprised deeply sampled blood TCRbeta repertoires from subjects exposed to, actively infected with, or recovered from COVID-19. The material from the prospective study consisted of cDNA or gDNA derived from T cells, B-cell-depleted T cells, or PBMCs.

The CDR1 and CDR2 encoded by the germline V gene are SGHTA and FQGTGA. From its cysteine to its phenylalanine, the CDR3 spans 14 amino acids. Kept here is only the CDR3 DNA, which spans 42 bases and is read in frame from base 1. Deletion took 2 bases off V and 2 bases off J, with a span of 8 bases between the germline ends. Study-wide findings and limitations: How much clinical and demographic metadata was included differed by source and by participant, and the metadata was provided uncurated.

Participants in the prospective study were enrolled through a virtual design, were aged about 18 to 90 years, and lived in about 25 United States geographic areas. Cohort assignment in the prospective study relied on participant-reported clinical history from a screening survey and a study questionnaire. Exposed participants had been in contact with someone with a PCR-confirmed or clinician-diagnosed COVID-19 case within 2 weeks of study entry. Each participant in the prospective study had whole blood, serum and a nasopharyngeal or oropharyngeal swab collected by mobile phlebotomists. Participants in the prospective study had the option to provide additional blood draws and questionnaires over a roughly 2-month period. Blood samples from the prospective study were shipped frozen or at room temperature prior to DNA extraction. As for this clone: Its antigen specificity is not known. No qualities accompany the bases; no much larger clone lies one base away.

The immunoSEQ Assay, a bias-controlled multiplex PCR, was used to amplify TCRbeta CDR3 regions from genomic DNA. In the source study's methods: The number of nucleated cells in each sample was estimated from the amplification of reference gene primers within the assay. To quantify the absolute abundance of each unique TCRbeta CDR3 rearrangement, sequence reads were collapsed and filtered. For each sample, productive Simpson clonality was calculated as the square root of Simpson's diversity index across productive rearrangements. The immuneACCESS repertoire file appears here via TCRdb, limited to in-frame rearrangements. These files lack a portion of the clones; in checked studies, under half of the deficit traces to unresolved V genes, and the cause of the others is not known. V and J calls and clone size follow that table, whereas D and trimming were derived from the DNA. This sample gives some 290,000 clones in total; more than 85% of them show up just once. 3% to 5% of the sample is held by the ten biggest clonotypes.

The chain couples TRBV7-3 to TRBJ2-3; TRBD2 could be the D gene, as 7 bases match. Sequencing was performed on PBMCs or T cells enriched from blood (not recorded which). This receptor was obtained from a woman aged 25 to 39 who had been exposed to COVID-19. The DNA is TGTGCCAGCAGCTTACGGGGGGCCACAGATACGCAGTATTTT. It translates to CASSLRGATDTQYF.